This T cell receptor beta chain was observed in a study of regulatory T cells in long-lasting Graves disease. This clonotype was detected ten times or more. V lost 11 bases, J lost 6 bases, and 15 bases lay in between. CDR1 and CDR2 from the germline V gene are KGHDR and SFDVKD. CDR3 size: 12 residues. Arm-PCR of CDR3 regions and iRepertoire HTBI primers were the basis on which TCR beta libraries were built. In the original analysis: Detected in the samples were approximately 58 TRBV and more than 11 TRBJ segments. From the multiplex PCR reads, TCRdb called clonotypes with MiXCR, one entry per CDR3 protein. Here the V and J calls rest on TCRdb's processing, not on the authors' analysis. The sample contains 400,000 to 450,000 distinct CDR3 sequences, 23% of which appear only once. The time point: persistent/refractory GD, antithyroid drugs over 5 years with positive TRAb. Extracted PBMC RNA gave rise to the TCR library.

The source material was peripheral blood mononuclear cells (PBMCs), sampled when the disease was refractory, from a patient treated with antithyroid drugs. The sequence was collected from a female donor with Graves disease. This chain uses TRBV24-1 with TRBJ1-2; D perhaps matches TRBD1 (5 bases). CDR3 in amino acids: CAISSGFDGYTF. The CDR3 DNA reads TGTGCCATCTCTTCAGGGTTCGATGGCTACACCTTC.